This T cell receptor (beta chain) was identified in a study of CD8+ T cells in alopecia areata. Study at large: Among treated patients, oral tofacitinib was administered at 5 to 10 mg twice daily. Percent of scalp involved defined treated patients' severity scores. Findings of the study overall: Resident alphabeta T cells of normal skin are also sequenced in scalp samples. It was observed that many expanded lesional clones persisted in scalp and blood during tofacitinib.

RNA was isolated and reverse transcribed to cDNA, the sequencing template. Sequenced by immunoSEQ multiplex PCR; TCRdb stores in-frame clones only, minus some. The data contain more than 90,000 clones, roughly 60% of them seen just once; the ten biggest clones take up 16%. Stated treatment: oral pan-JAK inhibitor, 5-10 mg twice daily. Per the germline V gene, CDR1 is MNHEY and CDR2 is SMNVEV (reference sequence). The CDR3 runs to 17 residues. V was trimmed by 5 bases and J by 2 bases, leaving 16 bases between them. For this clone: The antigen is undetermined.

Sample: CD8+ T cells sorted from blood, taken at approximately week 55, from a patient treated with tofacitinib. This TCR derives from a human donor with alopecia areata. The V and J genes are TRBV27 and TRBJ1-6; D perhaps matches TRBD1 (6 bases). This CDR3 reads CASSKPTGSPYNSPLHF. DNA for the CDR3: TGTGCCAGCAGTAAACCCACAGGGAGCCCCTATAATTCACCCCTCCACTTT.